This T cell receptor beta chain was captured by sequencing in a study of blood T cell repertoires in COVID-19. Study context: T cells, B-cell-depleted T cells, or PBMCs provided the cDNA or gDNA that served as material.

The CDR3 is made up of 13 amino acids. CDR1 is SGHTA and CDR2 is FQGNSA in the germline V gene. The germline V and J ends were trimmed by 7 bases and 6 bases, with 15 bases remaining between them. This clone came up once. Produced via immunoSEQ multiplex PCR; TCRdb's table is partial and in-frame only. The sample has 300,000 to 450,000 clones, approximately 89% seen once. Participants were placed into cohorts based on the clinical history they reported. The chain couples TRBV7-2 to TRBJ1-1; D gene ambiguous. The clonotype originates from a man aged 30-40 years who had recovered from COVID-19. Sequencing was carried out using PBMCs or T cells enriched from blood (not recorded which). CDR3 nucleotide sequence: TGTGCCAGCACCCCCCGGGGAGGGTCTGAAGCTTTCTTT. As protein: CASTPRGGSEAFF.